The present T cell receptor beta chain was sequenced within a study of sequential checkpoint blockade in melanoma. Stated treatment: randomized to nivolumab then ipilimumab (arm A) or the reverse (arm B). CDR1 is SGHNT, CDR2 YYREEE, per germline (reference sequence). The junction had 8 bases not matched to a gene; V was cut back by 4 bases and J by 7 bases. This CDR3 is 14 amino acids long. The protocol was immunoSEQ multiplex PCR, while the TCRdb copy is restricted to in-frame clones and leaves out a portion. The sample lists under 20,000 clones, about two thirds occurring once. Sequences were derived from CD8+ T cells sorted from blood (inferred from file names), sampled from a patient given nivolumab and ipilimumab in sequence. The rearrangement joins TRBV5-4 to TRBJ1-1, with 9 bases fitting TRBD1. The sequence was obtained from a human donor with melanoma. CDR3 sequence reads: CASSLHGTGYEAFF. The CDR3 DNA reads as TGTGCCAGCAGCCTACACGGGACAGGGTATGAAGCTTTCTTT.